These T cell receptor beta chains were read from a single sample in a study of blood T cell repertoires in COVID-19. The method was immunoSEQ multiplex PCR; TCRdb's version includes in-frame clones alone and lacks a portion of them. The table lists 240,000 or so clones, roughly four fifths of them singletons. The sequenced material came from peripheral blood. Every receptor here comes from a woman aged 80 or over with acute or convalescent COVID-19. Each CDR3 is given with its conserved first and last residue. The D gene is left open where the match is weak. Clone size is not always given. Where it is, it says once, few, many or a class for expanded clones.

NA	TRBD2	TRBV12-5	TRBJ2-1	TGTGCTAGTGGTTTGGTAGTCGGGGGGGGCCCCAATGAGCAGTTCTTC	CASGLVVGGGPNEQFF
NA	NA	TRBV3-1/TRBV3-2	TRBJ1-3	TGTGCCAGCAGCCAAACAGACAGGAGCAACTCTGGAAACACCATATATTTT	CASSQTDRSNSGNTIYF
once	TRBD1	TRBV24-1	TRBJ2-5	TGTGCCACCAGTGATGCCCCCCCGGGGACAGAGTTCGGGGAGACCCAGTACTTC	CATSDAPPGTEFGETQYF
few	TRBD1	TRBV9	TRBJ2-3	TGTGCCAGCCCGCCGGGACAGACGACTAGCACAGATACGCAGTATTTT	CASPPGQTTSTDTQYF
once	NA	TRBV2	TRBJ1-5	TGTGCCAGCAGGGGACTGAACGGTCAGCCCCAGCATTTT	CASRGLNGQPQHF
NA	TRBD2	TRBV2	TRBJ2-2	TGTGCCAGCAGACGTCGGCCTAGCGGAGTGAACACCGGGGAGCTGTTTTTT	CASRRRPSGVNTGELFF
once	NA	TRBV28	TRBJ1-1	TGTGCCAGCAGAAGCATAGGCCAGAGCGCTGAAGCTTTCTTT	CASRSIGQSAEAFF
few	TRBD1	TRBV19	TRBJ1-5	TGTGCCAGTAGTACGGACAGGGGGTTCCTTAATCAGCCCCAGCATTTT	CASSTDRGFLNQPQHF
NA	NA	TRBV5-1	TRBJ2-5	TGCGCCAGCAGCGCCGCTCAGGGTTCCGAGACCCAGTACTTC	CASSAAQGSETQYF
NA	TRBD1	TRBV6-1	TRBJ1-5	TGTGCCAGCAGTGAAAATCCCGGGACAGCCCGAAGTGGGCCCCAGCATTTT	CASSENPGTARSGPQHF
NA	NA	TRBV5-1	TRBJ2-1	TGCGCCAGCAGCATACAGGGTTTATCCTACAATGAGCAGTTCTTC	CASSIQGLSYNEQFF
once	TRBD1	TRBV5-8	TRBJ2-5	TGTGCCAGCAGCTGGGGACAGGACAAAGAGACCCAGTACTTC	CASSWGQDKETQYF
once	NA	TRBV28	TRBJ1-1	TGTGCCAGCACGGAGGGCCCGAACACTGAAGCTTTCTTT	CASTEGPNTEAFF
NA	TRBD2	TRBV5-4	TRBJ2-7	TGTGCCAGCAGCTTGGGGGCGGGGGTGACCTACGAGCAGTACTTC	CASSLGAGVTYEQYF